A selection of T cell receptor beta chains follows, all from one sample in a study of T cells after yellow fever vaccination. MiXCR was run by TCRdb on the 5' RACE reads, yielding one entry per CDR3 protein. The data show around 30,000 distinct CDR3 sequences, 6.3% seen once. This specimen consisted of PBMCs, either bulk or a sorted T-cell subset (CD4+, CD8+, memory, or dextramer-sorted; not recorded which), obtained on the day of the yellow fever booster vaccination. Every receptor here comes from a man aged 30-40 years who received the YFV17D yellow fever vaccine. The CDR3 runs from the conserved cysteine through the conserved F or W. The D gene is left open where the match is weak. Some rows mark clone size as missing; the rest say once, few, many or name a class of expanded clone.

V gene	clone size	D gene	J gene	CDR3 DNA	CDR3 protein
TRBV10-3	many	NA	TRBJ2-7	TGTGCCATCAGTTACACCGACGGGGACTACGAGCAGTACTTC	CAISYTDGDYEQYF
TRBV6-1	many	NA	TRBJ2-7	TGTGCCAGCAGTGAATTGGCCATCTACGAGCAGTACTTC	CASSELAIYEQYF
TRBV11-2	many	NA	TRBJ2-5	TGTGCCAGCAGCAGGAGCACGGGACTCAAAGAGACCCAGTACTTC	CASSRSTGLKETQYF
TRBV10-3	many	TRBD1	TRBJ2-2	TGTGCCACTAGGACAGGGGGTTTCGTCGGGGAGCTGTTTTTT	CATRTGGFVGELFF
TRBV5-5	many	NA	TRBJ2-3	TGTGCCAGCAGCTTGGTTTCAGCCAGCACAGATACGCAGTATTTT	CASSLVSASTDTQYF
TRBV7-9	few	TRBD1	TRBJ2-2	TGTGCCAGCAGCTTCGGACAGGGTAGCACCGGGGAGCTGTTTTTT	CASSFGQGSTGELFF
TRBV20-1	many	TRBD2	TRBJ2-3	TGCAGTGCTAGAGAGTGGCGGGAGTTAAATACGCAGTATTTT	CSAREWRELNTQYF
TRBV29-1	many	NA	TRBJ1-2	TGCAGCGTTGAAGATCTTAGGGCTGGCTACACCTTC	CSVEDLRAGYTF
TRBV6-2/TRBV6-3	few	NA	TRBJ2-1	TGTGCCAGCAGTTACAGAGTATCCGGGAGATCTGGCGATGAGCAGTTCTTC	CASSYRVSGRSGDEQFF
TRBV28	few	NA	TRBJ2-1	TGTGCCAGCATAGGTTACAATGAGCAGTTCTTC	CASIGYNEQFF
TRBV12-3/TRBV12-4	many	TRBD1	TRBJ1-1	TGTGCCAGCAGTTTGGGACAGGGCCACACTGAAGCTTTCTTT	CASSLGQGHTEAFF
TRBV5-4	NA	NA	TRBJ2-1	TGTGCCAGCAGCCCGGGGTTTGAATTGCAAGAGCAGTTCTTC	CASSPGFELQEQFF
TRBV11-3	many	NA	TRBJ2-1	TGTGCCAGCAGCCAGGGGGGGGACAACTACAATGAGCAGTTCTTC	CASSQGGDNYNEQFF
TRBV7-9	many	NA	TRBJ1-5	TGTGCCAGCAGCCCCCTGCCGGGACCGGGCCGGGATCAGCCCCAGCATTTT	CASSPLPGPGRDQPQHF
TRBV5-6	many	NA	TRBJ2-7	TGTGCCAGCAGCTTGAGTAGGGGCGAGCAGTACTTC	CASSLSRGEQYF
TRBV28	many	NA	TRBJ1-5	TGTGCCAGCCGGACCTTGAATAGCAATCAGCCCCAGCATTTT	CASRTLNSNQPQHF
TRBV7-2	few	TRBD2	TRBJ2-7	TGTGCCAGCAGCCAACCGGGACTAGCAGTTTACGAGCAGTACTTC	CASSQPGLAVYEQYF
TRBV3-1	NA	NA	TRBJ1-1	TGTGCCAGCAGCCAAGTAGCCTTGGGCACTGAAGCTTTCTTT	CASSQVALGTEAFF
TRBV9	many	TRBD1	TRBJ1-3	TGTGCCAGCAGCGTCGAGACAGGGTTATCTGGAAACACCATATATTTT	CASSVETGLSGNTIYF
TRBV13	many	TRBD2	TRBJ2-7	TGTGCCAGCAGCTCCAAGGGACTAGCGGGTGGGCTAATCTCGTACGAGCAGTACTTC	CASSSKGLAGGLISYEQYF
TRBV19	NA	NA	TRBJ1-2	TGTGCCAGTAGTATGGGCAGGGTCGATGGCTACACCTTC	CASSMGRVDGYTF
TRBV20-1	medium-sized	TRBD2	TRBJ2-4	TGCAGTGCTACATCCCTGGCCGGGACTAAGCAGTACTTC	CSATSLAGTKQYF
TRBV27	many	NA	TRBJ1-5	TGTGCCAGCAACTCTATTGGATCAAATCAGCCCCAGCATTTT	CASNSIGSNQPQHF
TRBV7-2	many	TRBD1	TRBJ2-3	TGTGCCAGCAGGAAAACAGGGGCGGCAGATACGCAGTATTTT	CASRKTGAADTQYF
TRBV6-2/TRBV6-3	many	NA	TRBJ2-5	TGTGCCAGCACCCCTACCCGTCCAGTTCAAGAGACCCAGTACTTC	CASTPTRPVQETQYF
TRBV10-2	few	NA	TRBJ1-1	TGCGCCAGCAGTGGGTCAGTGGCGGGCACTGAAGCTTTCTTT	CASSGSVAGTEAFF
TRBV6-2/TRBV6-3	few	NA	TRBJ1-1	TGTGCCAGCAGTTACTCGGGAGCCTTGAACACTGAAGCTTTCTTT	CASSYSGALNTEAFF
TRBV30	many	TRBD2	TRBJ2-1	TGTGCCTGGAGTGATCTAGCGGGAGGCAATGAGCAGTTCTTC	CAWSDLAGGNEQFF
TRBV7-8	many	TRBD2	TRBJ2-1	TGTGCCAGCAGCTCGACTAGCGGGAATCTATTAAGCTCCTACAATGAGCAGTTCTTC	CASSSTSGNLLSSYNEQFF
TRBV11-2	many	NA	TRBJ2-3	TGTGCCAGCAGCTTAGCGGGTGCGGCTCTCACAGATACGCAGTATTTT	CASSLAGAALTDTQYF
TRBV27	NA	NA	TRBJ1-6	TGTGCCAGCAGTTTATCTCTGAGCTCCTATAATTCACCCCTCCACTTT	CASSLSLSSYNSPLHF
TRBV10-3	few	NA	TRBJ2-5	TGTGCCATCAGTGAGATACTCACAGAGACCCAGTACTTC	CAISEILTETQYF
TRBV11-2	many	NA	TRBJ2-1	TGTGCCAGCAGCTTAGAGTCTCAGAGCATTGGGTTAAGGGAGCAGTTCTTC	CASSLESQSIGLREQFF
TRBV5-1	many	TRBD1	TRBJ1-2	TGCGCCAGCAGCCCGGGACAGGCTAACTATGGCTACACCTTC	CASSPGQANYGYTF
TRBV12-3/TRBV12-4	many	NA	TRBJ1-1	TGTGCCAGCACCCGCCTCCCGAACACTGAAGCTTTCTTT	CASTRLPNTEAFF
TRBV5-4	NA	TRBD2	TRBJ2-3	TGTGCCAGCGGTCAGACTAGCTTCGCAGATACGCAGTATTTT	CASGQTSFADTQYF
TRBV9	many	NA	TRBJ2-5	TGTGCCAGCAGCGTAGTCCCCTTTGGGGAGACCCAGTACTTC	CASSVVPFGETQYF
TRBV7-2	NA	TRBD1	TRBJ1-2	TGTGCCAGCAGCTTAGTGGCGGGGACAGGGGGCAGCTATGGCTACACCTTC	CASSLVAGTGGSYGYTF
TRBV7-9	few	NA	TRBJ2-1	TGTGCCAGCAGCCTCCCCAGCTACGAGCAGTTCTTC	CASSLPSYEQFF
TRBV20-1	many	NA	TRBJ2-5	TGCAGTGCTTTCCAAGAGACCCAGTACTTC	CSAFQETQYF
TRBV20-1	many	TRBD1	TRBJ1-2	TGCAGTGCTAGTGACCGGGACAGCATCTATGGCTACACCTTC	CSASDRDSIYGYTF
TRBV5-1	many	TRBD2	TRBJ2-1	TGCGCCAGCAGCCGTTTGGGACTAGCGGACAATGAGCAGTTCTTC	CASSRLGLADNEQFF
TRBV25-1	NA	TRBD2	TRBJ2-2	TGTGCCGCAAGTGGAGAGCGGGAGATGACCGGGGAGCTGTTTTTT	CAASGEREMTGELFF
TRBV20-1	NA	TRBD2	TRBJ2-3	TGCAGTGCTAAGGTCCTAGCGGGAGTGCCAGATACGCAGTATTTT	CSAKVLAGVPDTQYF
TRBV20-1	many	NA	TRBJ2-7	TGCAGTGCTGGGGACTCCGTGGGCTACGAGCAGTACTTC	CSAGDSVGYEQYF
TRBV29-1	many	NA	TRBJ2-5	TGCAGCGTTGGGGCAGCCGCGGAGACCCAGTACTTC	CSVGAAAETQYF
TRBV5-1	NA	NA	TRBJ2-2	TGCGCCAGCCGGTTCTCCGGGGGCACGGTGGCCGGGGAGCTGTTTTTT	CASRFSGGTVAGELFF
TRBV18	many	NA	TRBJ1-5	TGTGCCAGCTCATTAGCCGGACTTAATCATCCCCAGCATTTT	CASSLAGLNHPQHF
TRBV7-2	NA	NA	TRBJ2-3	TGTGCCAGCAGCTTAGCCGCGGTAGCGAGGAGCACAGATACGCAGTATTTT	CASSLAAVARSTDTQYF
TRBV6-5	few	TRBD1	TRBJ2-3	TGTGCCAGCAGACTTGCCCCGGGACAGCCCACAGATACGCAGTATTTT	CASRLAPGQPTDTQYF